The TCR beta chain under discussion was sequenced for a study of T cells in Graves' hyperthyroidism and ophthalmopathy. Study-wide findings and caveats: Among clonotypes expanded in thyroid above 0.001, most were also found in blood.

Amplified TCR beta CDR3 regions came from RNA transcripts. Carried out on the TCR CDR3, a first-round RT-PCR used the HTBI primer set. MiXCR, run by TCRdb on the multiplex PCR reads, gives a single entry per CDR3 protein. The table lists approximately 400,000 distinct CDR3 sequences, 15% to 20% of them singletons. The sample holds many counts of this clonotype. Its antigen is not known. V lost 0 bases, J lost 5 bases, and 13 bases lay in between. This CDR3 is built from 15 residues. Germline V gene lookup returns CDR1 SGHTA and CDR2 FQGNSA. Absence of ophthalmopathy progression within 18 months defined stable Graves' hyperthyroidism.

Sequencing input: blood. This TCR was recovered from a woman younger than 35 with Graves' hyperthyroidism. The chain joins TRBV7-2 to TRBJ1-1; D perhaps matches TRBD1 (6 bases). Written as DNA, the CDR3 is TGTGCCAGCAGCTTAGCGCCGGGGGCAGGGACTGAAGCTTTCTTT. Translating gives CASSLAPGAGTEAFF.